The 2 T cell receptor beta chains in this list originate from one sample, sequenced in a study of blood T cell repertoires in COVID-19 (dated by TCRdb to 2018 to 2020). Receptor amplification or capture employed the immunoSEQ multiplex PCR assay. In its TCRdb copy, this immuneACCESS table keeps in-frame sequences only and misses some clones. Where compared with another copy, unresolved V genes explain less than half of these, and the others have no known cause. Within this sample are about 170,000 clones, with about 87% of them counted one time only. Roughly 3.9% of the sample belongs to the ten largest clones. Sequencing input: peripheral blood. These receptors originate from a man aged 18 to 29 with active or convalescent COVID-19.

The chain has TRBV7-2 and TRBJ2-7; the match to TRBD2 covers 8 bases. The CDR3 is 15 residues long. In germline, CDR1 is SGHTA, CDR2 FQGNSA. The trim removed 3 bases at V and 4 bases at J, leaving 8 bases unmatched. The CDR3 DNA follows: TGTGCCAGCAGCTTGGCCGGGACTAGTCTATACGAGCAGTACTTC. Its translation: CASSLAGTSLYEQYF.

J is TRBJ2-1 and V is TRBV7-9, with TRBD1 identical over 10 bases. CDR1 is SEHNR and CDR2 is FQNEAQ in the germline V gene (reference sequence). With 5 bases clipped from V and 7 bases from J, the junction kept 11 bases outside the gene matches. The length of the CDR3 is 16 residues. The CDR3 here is CASSKTRDRGGNEQFF. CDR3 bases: TGTGCCAGCAGCAAAACCCGGGACAGGGGAGGGAATGAGCAGTTCTTC.